This T cell receptor (beta chain) was captured by sequencing in a study of T cell clonotyping in hematopoietic cell transplantation. Study results and caveats: Cells were unsorted, so CD4 and CD8 contributions were not separated. Recipient TCR diversity dropped after transplant; expanded clonotypes rose from day 30 to 180.

Clones were sequenced by immunoSEQ multiplex PCR, and TCRdb holds only the in-frame ones, with some missing. The profile shows roughly 16,000 clones, around 90% of them singletons. Of note for this clone: The antigen is not known.

The germline CDR1 and CDR2 sequences are LGHNA and YSLEER. This CDR3 is 19 amino acids long. The V and J ends lost 4 bases and 2 bases, in that order; junction bases with no gene match: 8. Input material: peripheral blood mononuclear cells. The sequence was collected from a man aged 40-49 years in good health. Some clones in this sample may be carry-over from other donors' samples. The rearrangement uses TRBV4-3 and TRBJ2-2; 15 bases line up with TRBD2. The CDR3 sequence is CASSPQGTSGGINTGELFF. CDR3 coding DNA: TGCGCCAGCAGCCCGCAAGGGACTAGCGGGGGGATAAACACCGGGGAGCTGTTTTTT.